This passage covers 7 T cell receptor beta chains from one sample sequenced in a study of blood T cell repertoires in COVID-19. The repertoire was sequenced with immunoSEQ multiplex PCR; TCRdb's copy has only in-frame clones and lacks some. The table shows about 170,000 clones, with 85% to 90% occurring only once. The sample consisted of peripheral blood. The receptors stem from a woman of 80 years or more with COVID-19, enrolled during active disease.

The chain employs TRBV18 and TRBJ1-5; 10 bases are shared with TRBD1. Looked up from germline, CDR1 is KGHSH and CDR2 is LQKENI. The CDR3 covers 15 residues. Germline trimming cut 6 bases from V and 8 bases from J; bases unmatched to any gene: 10. The CDR3 bases are TGTGCCAGCTCCCAGTGGGACAGGGGCGTAGAGCCCCAGCATTTT. Protein product: CASSQWDRGVEPQHF.

The rearrangement uses TRBV18 and TRBJ2-4; TRBD2 is a possible D gene (6 bases). Trimming took 0 bases from V and 3 from J, leaving 12 bases between them. The CDR3 length is 16 residues. Germline CDR1 is KGHSH and CDR2 is LQKENI. The CDR3 spells CASSPPGLSNKNIQYF. As DNA, the CDR3 is TGTGCCAGCTCACCACCGGGACTTTCTAACAAAAACATTCAGTACTTC.

The V call is TRBV7-9, the J call TRBJ2-3; possible D gene TRBD1, 6 bases. Germline V gene lookup returns CDR1 SEHNR and CDR2 FQNEAQ (reference sequence). V dropped 5 bases and J dropped 3 bases, with 18 bases sitting between them. The CDR3 has 16 amino acids. The chain's CDR3 is CASSGGFTGKTDTQYF. The CDR3 nucleotides are TGTGCCAGCAGCGGGGGATTTACAGGGAAAACAGATACGCAGTATTTT.

This clone appeared a few times. This sample also contains other DNA sequences that code for the same CDR3. This chain uses TRBV5-1 with TRBJ2-7; 12 nucleotides align to TRBD2. The CDR3 extends over 14 amino acids. Losses at the gene ends were 4 bases for V and 4 bases for J; bases not matched to a gene: 3. Germline CDR1 reads SGHRS; CDR2 reads YFSETQ. CDR3 coding DNA: TGCGCCAGCAGCCTCGGGACTAGCGGGTACGAGCAGTACTTC. This gives the protein CASSLGTSGYEQYF.

CDR3 nucleotides: TGTGCCAGTAGTCTACTAGCAGGCGAGCAGTACTTC. This codes for CASSLLAGEQYF. This chain joins TRBV19 and TRBJ2-7; the D gene is possibly TRBD2 (6 bases). The CDR3 spans 12 residues. The germline V gene has CDR1 LNHDA and CDR2 SQIVND (reference sequence). Trimming removed 5 bases from V and 6 bases from J, with 11 bases in between.

The J gene is TRBJ2-2, the V gene TRBV7-2; D is possibly TRBD1 (5 bases). This CDR3 is 15 amino acids long. V was trimmed by 5 bases and J by 1 base, leaving 11 bases between them. Looked up from germline, CDR1 is SGHTA and CDR2 is FQGNSA. The CDR3 nucleotides are TGTGCCAGCAGCGAAGGCGACAGGAACACCGGGGAGCTGTTTTTT. Protein product: CASSEGDRNTGELFF.

This clone was detected only once. J is TRBJ1-4 and V is TRBV5-1; 8 bases match TRBD1. Germline V CDR1 and CDR2: SGHRS, YFSETQ. V shed 4 bases and J 2 bases; nucleotides not matched to a gene: 4. The CDR3 consists of 15 residues. CDR3 residues: CASSVQGATNEKLFF. DNA of the CDR3: TGCGCCAGCAGCGTCCAGGGGGCGACTAATGAAAAACTGTTTTTT.